This T cell receptor (beta chain) was observed in a study of T cells in Graves' hyperthyroidism and ophthalmopathy (dated 2019 in TCRdb). At the level of the whole study: Peripheral blood was collected at initial diagnosis, before any treatment. Following sampling, methimazole starting at 30 mg daily was given to hyperthyroidism patients, and high-dose intravenous methylprednisolone was given to ophthalmopathy patients. To identify TCR V-J signatures that set the groups apart, the researchers used a discovery cohort of 90 to 100 patients, made up of under 45 with Graves' ophthalmopathy and about 55 with stable Graves' hyperthyroidism. For training and testing, the roughly 97 patients in the discovery cohort were randomly divided in a 7:3 ratio. According to the paper, TCR Vbeta CDR3 sequencing was carried out on 135 peripheral blood samples, which came from 40 to 45 ophthalmopathy, under 85 hyperthyroidism and about 17 progressor patients. Prospective prediction of ophthalmopathy was tested in an independent validation cohort consisting of 18 hyperthyroidism patients and around 16 patients who later progressed to ophthalmopathy. The study also compared thyroid tissue and blood T-cell repertoires from about 6 Graves' hyperthyroidism patients.

Stable Graves' hyperthyroidism was defined as no progression to ophthalmopathy during 18 months of follow-up. The hyperthyroidism patients were between 18 and 65 years old and newly diagnosed, with a disease duration of less than 2 months. Exclusion was applied to patients with uncontrolled infections, other autoimmune diseases, pregnancy or lactation. Diagnoses were based on clinical symptoms, serum thyroxine and TRAb, thyroid ultrasound and orbital computed tomography. Ficoll-Paque density gradient centrifugation was used to isolate PBMCs from about 9.4 ml of fresh peripheral blood. Trizol reagent was used to extract total RNA, and RNA quality was then checked on an Agilent 2100 Bioanalyzer. Amplification of TCR beta CDR3 regions was carried out from RNA transcripts. The first round of RT-PCR for the TCR CDR3 was performed with the HTBI primer set and the Qiagen OneStep RT-PCR kit. A second multiplex PCR round built the libraries, followed by size selection and purification. The libraries were sequenced on an Illumina HiSeq2000 using paired-end 100 bp reads. In the original analysis: SOAPnuke was used to process the raw data, with reads discarded if the reads contained adapters or uncalled bases, had a mean Phred below 15, or lacked an exact constant-primer or identifier match. High-quality paired reads were merged using COPE v1.2.5, and each unique nucleotide sequence was defined as a clonotype. MiTCR v1.1 was used to align the clonotypes against IMGT TRBV, TRBD and TRBJ reference segments. The analysis was restricted to V-J combinations with a frequency above 0.0001, which together covered over 99% of the repertoires. The TCS score was defined as F50 (clonal expansion) divided by E x V (chaos), with BLOSUM62-based TCRdist calculated between CDR3 peptides within each V-J. Welch's t-statistics and random forest reduced 500 to 650 V-J features to about 13, which were used in a naive Bayes classifier (R e1071). TCRdb reran the public reads through fastp at Q25 and MiXCR, keeping productive beta chains. Each CDR3 protein gets just one entry, which takes the most common genes and DNA from the rows behind it. The V and J calls and clone size are TCRdb's, not the authors'. Across this sample there are a few hundred thousand distinct CDR3 sequences, with approximately 14% seen only once. The ten top clones hold around 7.8% of the sample.

V was cut back by 5 bases and J by 3 bases, leaving a gap of 11 bases between them. The CDR3 runs 13 amino acids, cysteine and phenylalanine included. Here the CDR3 DNA is all that survives: 39 bases in frame from base 1. CDR1 and CDR2 are read off the germline V gene as MNHEY and SVGEGT. A few counts support this clonotype. The target of this receptor is not known. Base qualities are missing; no much larger clone stands one base away. Here is what the overall study found, with its caveats: Blood samples also contained most of the expanded thyroid clonotypes (frequency above 0.001), which suggests that blood repertoires may reflect thyroid immune responses. In validation, the model predicted progression to ophthalmopathy a median of about 6 months before onset, with 70% to 71% sensitivity and roughly 79% specificity. No statistical method was used to fix the sample size in advance, and group allocation was not hidden from the investigators. A 13 V-J signature model separated ophthalmopathy from stable hyperthyroidism, with about 88% sensitivity and around 84% specificity in cross-validation and 80%/75% in testing.

The clonotype comes from a woman between 25 and 40 years old with Graves' hyperthyroidism. Sequenced material: blood. The chain is made from TRBV6-2 or TRBV6-3 and TRBJ2-7, with an unclear D gene assignment. The bases are TGTGCCAGCAGTAACGGGCCCTACTACGAGCAGTACTTC. It codes for CASSNGPYYEQYF.